This entry is about one T cell receptor beta chain. This clonotype was seen at least ten times. Its antigen target is currently unknown. One base away there is no much larger clone; base qualities are not given. Unmatched junction bases come to 10, with V trimmed by 3 bases and J by 2 bases. As encoded in the germline V gene (reference sequence), CDR1 is SGHKS while CDR2 is YYEKEE. From its cysteine to its phenylalanine, the CDR3 spans 16 amino acids. The kept DNA is CDR3 alone, 48 bases in frame from the first base. This sample stems from a study of blood T cells in healthy people across ages (dated by TCRdb to the mid-2010s). Describing the broader study: In model experiments, roughly one uniquely barcoded TCR beta cDNA molecule per two T cells was captured by template switching. The study measured age-related changes in TCR beta repertoire diversity using deep sequencing normalized with unique cDNA molecular identifiers. For two donors (one aged 18 to 29 and one aged 80 or older), the study analyzed two additional independent replicas of 1 million unique cDNA reads from the same blood draw. The donors were split into four age groups: young (average around 16 years), middle-aged (39), aged (more than 60) and long-lived (under 90). Points the paper makes about the study in general: A strong correlation was found between observed TCR beta diversity and the percentage of naive T cells measured by flow cytometry. Estimates of total diversity based on one million sequenced T cells were regarded as lower bounds and as underestimates. Observed TCR beta diversity per million T cells fell roughly linearly with age, and a significant reduction was already apparent by age around 39. The CMV infection status of donors was not known, potentially confounding age-related changes in expanded clonotypes. Compared with the aged group, more naive CD4+ T cells, fewer expanded clones and increased TCR diversity were shown by the long-lived group, suggesting age selection. Conclusive comparison of naive and antigen-experienced compartments was prevented by the profiling of bulk unsorted PBMCs.

The receptor library was made with 5' RACE. TCRdb shows the sequencer as Illumina HiSeq 2500. The second PCR ran for about 6 to 12 cycles and used a J-beta primer mix along with a sample-barcoded 5' primer. A unique molecular identifier was introduced onto each TCR beta cDNA molecule by a template-switch 5' adaptor carrying 12 random nucleotides. Each sample yielded at least 2.5 million CDR3-containing paired-end reads. First-strand cDNA synthesis was performed from all RNA using the Mint cDNA synthesis kit, with priming by a TRBC-specific oligonucleotide. All cDNA was treated with uracil-DNA glycosylase and then went through a first 18-cycle PCR with the universal primers M1SS and BC2_uni_R. The original pipeline was this. Normalization of each sample was performed by random selection of 1 million high-quality reads, each carrying a distinct molecular identifier. Instead of being binned into consensus sequences, reads that shared molecular identifiers were thrown out. MiTCR, run with a Q25 quality threshold and the strictest error-elimination algorithm, handled CDR3 identification, clonotype clustering and error correction. A nonparametric unseen species model using Euler transformation provided a lower-bound estimate of total TCR beta diversity. Starting from the raw public reads, TCRdb applied fastp trimming at Q25, assembled clones with MiXCR and retained in-frame beta chains. A single entry per CDR3 protein holds the most common genes and DNA from its merged rows. TCRdb's processing, not the authors', yielded these V and J calls. Present in this sample are roughly 800,000 distinct CDR3 sequences, around 25% of which were seen just once. The top ten clones comprise under 3% of the sample.

The donors were some 39 Caucasian individuals from Russia, aged roughly 6 to 100 years, who were systemically healthy. Each donor gave roughly 9.5 milliliters of peripheral blood, collected into EDTA-treated Vacutainer tubes. PBMCs were isolated by Ficoll-Paque density-gradient centrifugation, with at least 7 million obtained per sample. Trizol reagent was used to extract total RNA from the PBMCs, yielding at least 6 micrograms per sample. Naive CD45RAhigh/CD27high T cell percentages were measured by flow cytometry on a PBMC aliquot from every donor. These data were also reused for a study on T cells of mothers and their children. According to the second study: Nine systemically healthy Caucasian individuals served as donors, namely three mothers together with their six children. cDNA synthesis consumed the entire amount of extracted RNA, loaded at approximately 1.6 ug RNA in each 15 ul reaction. Sample barcodes and 2-4 random nucleotides were added via the M1S primer in the second PCR. Each mother yielded over 8.5 million TCR beta CDR3 reads and each child 3 million or so reads. In both related and unrelated pairs, thymic selection shapes the output of TCR recombination in a similar way, with inherited differences having only a minor effect. Normalized repertoire overlap was always found to be slightly, but never significantly, higher in related mother-child pairs than in unrelated mother-child pairs. No persistent microchimeric T cell clones were detected, at a sensitivity of around 97 clones per million clonotypes. Deep NGS was used in the study to compare the TCR beta repertoires of mothers and children and to look for features that separate related mother-child pairs from unrelated individuals. The mean age was approximately 41 +/- 4 years for the mothers and roughly 10 +/- 4 years for the children. Libraries were sequenced on Illumina HiSeq 2000 with 100+100 nt paired-end reads after adapter ligation with NEBNext reagents. To avoid cross-contamination, the mother libraries and the child libraries were prepared a month apart and sequenced in separate runs. Between roughly 500,000 and 2,300,000 distinct TCR beta clonotypes were identified per donor. Naive TCR beta clonotypes were estimated from low-frequency clonotypes matched to each donor's FACS-determined naive share, without sorting.

The V and J genes are TRBV5-5 and TRBJ2-5, with 7 bases aligning to TRBD2. The material sequenced was blood. The clonotype comes from a boy younger than 18 in good health. The nucleotide sequence reads as follows: TGTGCCAGCAGCTCCGCCGTAGCGGGCCCACAAGAGACCCAGTACTTC. It is translated as CASSSAVAGPQETQYF.